Sequencing of this T cell receptor (beta chain) was carried out in a study of identical twins. The study's findings and limits: Twin-shared out-of-frame alpha sequences showed excess low generation probability. The abundant beta clonotypes from cord blood had fewer insertions, and memory repertoires had none of this.

Unique molecular identifiers were present on the cDNA, and a universal primer site came from template switching. From the 5' RACE reads, TCRdb called clonotypes with MiXCR, one entry per CDR3 protein. Of approximately 550,000 distinct CDR3 sequences in the sample, 20% to 25% were seen once. This clonotype was counted a few times. Its antigen is unidentified. Per the germline V gene, CDR1 is MNHEY and CDR2 is SVGAGI. There are 16 residues in the CDR3. The junction had 6 bases not matched to a gene; V was cut back by 0 bases and J by 4 bases. This sample also belongs to another study, concerning yellow fever vaccine responses in identical twins.

The chain uses TRBV6-5 and TRBJ2-1; 7 nucleotides match TRBD2. The sequence was collected from a woman younger than 30 in good health. Sample: CD4+ T cells sorted from blood. In nucleotides, the CDR3 is TGTGCCAGCAGTTACTCGGGTCTAGCGGAATACAATGAGCAGTTCTTC. As protein: CASSYSGLAEYNEQFF.